This paragraph covers one T cell receptor beta chain sequence. V was pared by 1 base and J by 9 bases, with 3 bases of the junction left unmatched. The CDR3 is 14 amino acids. The germline V gene has CDR1 MGHRA and CDR2 YSYEKL. Here immunoSEQ multiplex PCR was the method, and the copy in TCRdb shows in-frame clones only, minus some. The sample consists of 90,000 to 120,000 clones, nearly 90% of them appearing once. These data belong to a study of PD-1 blockade in classical Hodgkin lymphoma. The patients all showed relapse after autologous stem cell transplantation, while their brentuximab vedotin exposure varied.

This specimen consisted of peripheral blood mononuclear cells (PBMCs), obtained before the second cycle of nivolumab. J is TRBJ2-1 and V is TRBV4-1, with 10 positions matching TRBD2. The source of this sequence is a human donor with classical Hodgkin lymphoma. DNA for the CDR3: TGCGCCAGCAGCCAAGTGAGACTAGCGGGTGAGCAGTTCTTC. It is translated as CASSQVRLAGEQFF.